This section outlines one TCR beta chain sequence together with its context. What it recognizes is unknown. The sample belongs to a study of cytomegalovirus exposure and HLA in healthy donors. A multiplex PCR was run with 60 Vbeta primers and 13 Jbeta primers. Libraries were prepared by immunoSEQ multiplex PCR; TCRdb keeps only in-frame clonotypes and omits some of them. The repertoire has 150,000 to 200,000 clones, under 85% of them found once; the top ten carry around 1.5%. Study observations and caveats: About 150 TCR beta chains were listed as cytomegalovirus-associated. In a later analysis, the majority of CMV-associated beta chains seemingly showed HLA restriction. A later analysis reportedly found that, within productive TCRs, an Asian-associated ancestry cluster had fewer N-insertions than the mean observed across the roughly 610 donors.

The sequenced material came from PBMCs. The sequence derives from a woman in her twenties or thirties in good health and CMV-seronegative.

DNA for the CDR3: TGTGCCAGCAGTTACTACAGTAACAGGGAGGGAGGCTACACCTTC. Protein: CASSYYSNREGGYTF. The chain joins TRBV6-5 to TRBJ1-2, with D possibly TRBD1 on 6 matching bases. The CDR3 has 15 residues. CDR1 and CDR2 from the germline V gene are MNHEY and SVGAGI. With 1 base removed from V and 8 bases from J, the gap between germline ends came to 17 bases.